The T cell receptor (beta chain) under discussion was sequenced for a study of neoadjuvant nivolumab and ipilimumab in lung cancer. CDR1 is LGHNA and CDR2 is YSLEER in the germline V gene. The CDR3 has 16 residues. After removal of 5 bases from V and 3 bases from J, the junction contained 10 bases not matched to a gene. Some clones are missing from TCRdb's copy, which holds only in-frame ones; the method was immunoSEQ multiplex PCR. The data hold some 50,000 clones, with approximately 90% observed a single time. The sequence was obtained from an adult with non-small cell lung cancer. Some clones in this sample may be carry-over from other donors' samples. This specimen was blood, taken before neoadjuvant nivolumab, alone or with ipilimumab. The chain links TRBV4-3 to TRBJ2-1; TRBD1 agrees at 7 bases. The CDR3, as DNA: TGCGCCAGCAGCTACCGAACGGGACAGATCTACAATGAGCAGTTCTTC. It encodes CASSYRTGQIYNEQFF.